The 29 T cell receptor beta chains presented below share a single source sample, sequenced in a study of blood T cell repertoires in COVID-19. Repertoires were generated with immunoSEQ multiplex PCR, while TCRdb's copy carries only in-frame clones and drops some. The table includes about 200,000 clones, about 90% detected once. The sequenced material came from PBMCs or T cells enriched from blood (not recorded which). These TCRs come from a woman under 40 who had recovered from COVID-19.

The chain employs TRBV9 and TRBJ1-1; D gene uncertain. The CDR3 has 13 amino acids. V was cut by 0 bases and J by 3 bases, with 6 bases left in between. The germline gives CDR1 SGDLS, CDR2 YYNGEE. The CDR3 reads CASSVGRDTEAFF. CDR3 sequence (DNA): TGTGCCAGCAGCGTAGGTCGGGACACTGAAGCTTTCTTT.

A few counts support this clone. This rearrangement joins TRBV2 to TRBJ1-3; 8 nucleotides agree with TRBD1. Germline lookup yields CDR1 SNHLY and CDR2 FYNNEI. This CDR3 is built from 15 residues. The V gene end was trimmed by 3 bases and the J gene end by 0 bases; junction bases not matched to a gene: 1. The CDR3 coding sequence is TGTGCCAGCAGTGATGGACAGGGCTCTGGAAACACCATATATTTT. It specifies CASSDGQGSGNTIYF.

This sequence joins TRBV15 and TRBJ1-1, with a possible D match to TRBD1 (5 bases). Germline CDR1 reads LNHNV; CDR2 reads YYDKDF (reference sequence). This CDR3 region has 14 residues. Deletions cut 4 bases from V and 3 bases from J, with 12 bases between. Here the CDR3 reads CATSIDLGDTEAFF. The CDR3 region has the DNA TGTGCCACCAGCATTGATTTAGGGGACACTGAAGCTTTCTTT.

The chain recombines TRBV29-1 with TRBJ1-1, with D perhaps TRBD1 (5 bases). Trimming left V 7 bases short and J 1 base short, with 7 bases between. Germline values: CDR1 SQVTM, CDR2 ANQGSEA. CDR3 length: 11 amino acids. CDR3 DNA: TGCAGCGGCAGGGAGAACACTGAAGCTTTCTTT. Its protein product is CSGRENTEAFF.

V gene TRBV7-9 combines with J gene TRBJ2-7, with a weak D call TRBD2 (5 bases). V was trimmed by 5 bases and J by 2 bases, leaving 10 bases between them. Germline lookup yields CDR1 SEHNR and CDR2 FQNEAQ (reference sequence). The CDR3 totals 13 residues. The CDR3 region is CASSPSGAYEQYF. In nucleotides, the CDR3 is TGTGCCAGCAGCCCCTCCGGGGCCTACGAGCAGTACTTC.

The V and J genes are TRBV27 and TRBJ2-3; 9 bases fit TRBD2. V lost 7 bases and J lost 6; bases outside the gene matches: 5. The CDR3 has 13 residues. Germline CDR1 MNHEY, CDR2 SMNVEV (reference sequence). CDR3 DNA sequence: TGTGCCAGCATGGGACTAGCAGGGGATACGCAGTATTTT. As protein: CASMGLAGDTQYF.

This clone was found a few times. The V and J genes are TRBV2 and TRBJ1-1; 7 nucleotides line up with TRBD1. This CDR3 is 13 amino acids long. Germline trimming cut 8 bases from V and 11 bases from J; bases unmatched to any gene: 14. CDR1 is SNHLY, CDR2 FYNNEI, per germline. The CDR3 DNA reads as TGTGCCAGCGAAGGAGAAATACAGGGGAAGGCTTTCTTT. It specifies CASEGEIQGKAFF.

The chain uses TRBV6-2 or TRBV6-3 and TRBJ2-7; TRBD1 matches 7 bases. This CDR3 has 13 residues. Germline V gene lookup returns CDR1 MNHEY and CDR2 SVGEGT. V dropped 2 bases and J dropped 3; count of bases not matched to a gene: 1. The CDR3 nucleotides read TGTGCCAGCAGTTACGGGACAGTCTACGAGCAGTACTTC. It translates to CASSYGTVYEQYF.

The genes are TRBV12-5 and TRBJ1-1; D unclear. The CDR3 contains 15 residues. Trimming cost V 2 bases and J 11 bases, with 21 bases left between them. Germline CDR1 is LGHNT and CDR2 is FRNRAP. CDR3 loop: CASGLLTGARAGAFF. The CDR3 coding sequence is TGTGCTAGTGGTTTGTTAACGGGTGCGAGGGCAGGTGCTTTCTTT.

As DNA, the CDR3 is TGTGCCAGCTCTCAGAGGGGGGAGACCCAGTACTTC. Its protein product is CASSQRGETQYF. This chain uses TRBV2 with TRBJ2-5; tentative D call: TRBD1 (6 bases). The germline V gene has CDR1 SNHLY and CDR2 FYNNEI. Trimming pared 8 bases from V and 5 bases from J, leaving 12 bases between. CDR3 length equals 12 residues.

CDR3 protein: CASSQEDDRVYEQYF. CDR3 sequence (DNA): TGCGCCAGCAGCCAAGAAGATGACAGGGTTTACGAGCAGTACTTC. V gene TRBV4-3 combines with J gene TRBJ2-7; 7 bases map to TRBD1. Germline V gives CDR1 LGHNA, CDR2 YSLEER. V dropped 0 bases and J dropped 4; count of bases not matched to a gene: 6. The CDR3 has 15 amino acids.

The V and J genes are TRBV6-5 and TRBJ2-7; 12 nucleotides match TRBD2. This CDR3 has 15 residues. Trimming took 7 bases from V and 2 from J; bases not matched to a gene: 6. Germline values: CDR1 MNHEY, CDR2 SVGAGI. CDR3 amino acids: CASKILAGGTYEQYF. CDR3 nucleotides: TGTGCCAGCAAGATACTAGCGGGAGGAACCTACGAGCAGTACTTC.

J is TRBJ2-7 and V is TRBV2, with 8 bases fitting TRBD1. With 9 bases clipped from V and 6 bases from J, the junction kept 16 bases outside the gene matches. This CDR3 comprises 15 residues. Germline CDR1 is SNHLY and CDR2 is FYNNEI. The CDR3 DNA reads TGTGCCAGTTCGTGGGTCCGGACAGGGAAGTCCGAGCAGTACTTC. Protein product: CASSWVRTGKSEQYF.

The chain carries TRBV5-1 and TRBJ1-6; D is possibly TRBD1 (6 bases). This CDR3 is built from 15 residues. Germline V gene sequence: CDR1 SGHRS, CDR2 YFSETQ. Trimming shortened V by 0 bases and J by 5 bases, and 9 bases separated the two germline ends. This CDR3 is CASSLEAGDNSPLHF. CDR3 nucleotide sequence: TGCGCCAGCAGCTTGGAGGCAGGGGATAATTCACCCCTCCACTTT.

The rearrangement uses TRBV5-4 and TRBJ2-5; 7 nucleotides align to TRBD2. The J segment lost 5 bases and the V segment lost 2 bases, leaving 3 bases of the junction unmatched. Germline-derived CDR1 and CDR2 are SGHNT and YYREEE (reference sequence). The length of the CDR3 is 13 residues. The CDR3 DNA reads as TGTGCCAGCAGCTTACTAGCGACGGAGACCCAGTACTTC. As protein: CASSLLATETQYF. The full variable domain, rest sourced from reference TRBV5-4 and TRBJ2-5, is ETGVTQSPTHLIKTRGQQVTLRCSSQSGHNTVSWYQQALGQGPQFIFQYYREEENGRGNFPPRFSGLQFPNYSSELNVNALELDDSALYLCASSLLATETQYFGPGTRLLVL.

The genes are TRBV19 and TRBJ2-5; 9 bases fit TRBD1. Germline V gene lookup returns CDR1 LNHDA and CDR2 SQIVND (reference sequence). This CDR3 has 15 residues. V shed 7 bases, J shed 0 bases, and the junction held 6 bases outside the gene matches. CDR3 sequence reads: CASTPGQGYQETQYF. As DNA, the CDR3 is TGTGCCAGTACCCCGGGACAGGGTTACCAAGAGACCCAGTACTTC.

This clone was found once. This rearrangement joins TRBV6-5 to TRBJ1-2, with TRBD1 matching over 9 bases. With V trimmed by 5 bases and J by 1 base, 5 bases remained unmatched. Germline V gene data show CDR1 as MNHEY and CDR2 as SVGAGI. This CDR3 comprises 15 residues. The CDR3 loop reads CASSRTGGFNYGYTF. CDR3 DNA: TGTGCCAGCAGTCGCACAGGGGGCTTTAACTATGGCTACACCTTC.

V is TRBV6-5 and J is TRBJ2-1; 7 positions agree with TRBD2. The CDR3 runs 14 residues. The J segment lost 5 bases and the V segment lost 7 bases, leaving 8 bases of the junction unmatched. Germline loops: CDR1 MNHEY, CDR2 SVGAGI. CDR3: CASNSNREDNEQFF. As DNA, the CDR3 is TGTGCCAGCAACTCCAACCGGGAGGACAATGAGCAGTTCTTC.

The CDR3 is CAWSEGGGGRTQYF. CDR3 in DNA: TGTGCCTGGAGTGAAGGGGGAGGGGGGCGTACGCAGTATTTT. V gene TRBV30 combines with J gene TRBJ2-3; D may be TRBD2 (7 bases). Germline CDR1 is GTSNPN and CDR2 is SVGIG (reference sequence). V was cut by 1 base and J by 8 bases, with 16 bases left in between. The CDR3 runs 14 residues.

The chain has TRBV6-2 or TRBV6-3 and TRBJ1-1; 9 positions match TRBD1. The CDR3 covers 13 residues. The V and J ends lost 5 bases and 4 bases, in that order; junction bases with no gene match: 2. Germline assignment: CDR1 MNHEY and CDR2 SVGEGT. CDR3 DNA: TGTGCCAGCAGTCCGGACAGGGGCACTGAAGCTTTCTTT. Amino acids: CASSPDRGTEAFF.

The J gene is TRBJ1-2, the V gene TRBV5-1; 10 bases are shared with TRBD1. Germline V gives CDR1 SGHRS, CDR2 YFSETQ. Losses at the gene ends were 2 bases for V and 8 bases for J; bases not matched to a gene: 6. The CDR3 is made up of 14 amino acids. The CDR3 spells CASSLGTGDRGYTF. As DNA, the CDR3 is TGCGCCAGCAGCTTAGGGACAGGGGATAGGGGCTACACCTTC.

This clone was seen a single time. CDR3: CASSPPGTGDQPQHF. Here the CDR3 DNA reads TGTGCCAGCAGTCCCCCGGGGACAGGTGATCAGCCCCAGCATTTT. This chain uses TRBV28 with TRBJ1-5; 8 nucleotides match TRBD1. The CDR3 has 15 amino acids. The V gene end was trimmed by 5 bases and the J gene end by 5 bases; junction bases not matched to a gene: 8. From germline, CDR1 is MDHEN and CDR2 SYDVKM.

The V and J genes are TRBV4-2 and TRBJ2-5, with TRBD2 as a possible D gene (6 bases). CDR3 length: 16 residues. Trimming stripped 0 bases from V and 4 bases from J, with 15 bases between. CDR1 is LGHNA, CDR2 YNFKEQ, per germline. CDR3 residues: CASSQEEGTGSETQYF. DNA of the CDR3: TGTGCCAGCAGCCAAGAGGAGGGGACGGGGTCAGAGACCCAGTACTTC.

The chain is built from TRBV5-4 and TRBJ1-1; the match to TRBD1 covers 9 bases. Germline V gene lookup returns CDR1 SGHNT and CDR2 YYREEE (reference sequence). The length of the CDR3 is 14 residues. J was trimmed by 3 bases and V by 3 bases; bases with no gene match: 3. The CDR3 bases are TGTGCCAGCAGCTCCCGGACAGGGGACACTGAAGCTTTCTTT. This codes for CASSSRTGDTEAFF. Drawing the rest from reference TRBV5-4 and TRBJ1-1, the complete variable domain is ETGVTQSPTHLIKTRGQQVTLRCSSQSGHNTVSWYQQALGQGPQFIFQYYREEENGRGNFPPRFSGLQFPNYSSELNVNALELDDSALYLCASSSRTGDTEAFFGQGTRLTVV.

This clone has more than one count but fewer than ten. The chain joins TRBV4-3 to TRBJ1-1, with D maybe TRBD1 (5 bases). There are 15 residues in the CDR3. Germline V gene lookup returns CDR1 LGHNA and CDR2 YSLEER. Trimming stripped 2 bases from V and 5 bases from J, with 15 bases between. The DNA for the CDR3 is TGCGCCAGCAGCCAAAATTGGGGGGATTTAACTGAAGCTTTCTTT. Its translation is CASSQNWGDLTEAFF.

This sequence joins TRBV2 and TRBJ1-5; 8 bases match TRBD1. Trimming removed 6 bases from V and 4 bases from J; junction bases left unmatched: 8. Germline CDR1 SNHLY, CDR2 FYNNEI. The CDR3 loop spans 15 amino acids. CDR3 sequence (DNA): TGTGCCAGCAGCAGACAGGGGCGGCTTAATCAGCCCCAGCATTTT. This encodes CASSRQGRLNQPQHF.

The rearrangement joins TRBV7-8 to TRBJ2-7; TRBD1 matches 7 bases. The V gene end was trimmed by 5 bases and the J gene end by 2 bases; junction bases not matched to a gene: 6. There are 14 residues in the CDR3. CDR1 SGHVS and CDR2 FQNEAQ come from the germline V gene. The chain's CDR3 is CASSPDRPAYEQYF. In DNA form, the CDR3 reads TGTGCCAGCAGCCCGGACAGGCCCGCCTACGAGCAGTACTTC.

The chain recombines TRBV6-5 with TRBJ1-6; D unclear. V was clipped by 6 bases and J by 7 bases, with 13 bases between them. CDR3 length: 14 residues. Germline V gene lookup returns CDR1 MNHEY and CDR2 SVGAGI. The CDR3 sequence is CASSDTVSNSPLHF. In nucleotides, the CDR3 is TGTGCCAGCAGCGACACAGTCTCGAATTCACCCCTCCACTTT.

The chain has TRBV25-1 and TRBJ1-1, with 7 bases matching TRBD1. The germline CDR1 and CDR2 sequences are MGHDK and SYGVNS. This CDR3 has 16 residues. J lost 1 base, V lost 4 bases, and 9 bases had no gene match. CDR3 loop: CASSAGAGGENTEAFF. DNA for the CDR3: TGTGCCAGCAGTGCAGGGGCAGGGGGTGAGAACACTGAAGCTTTCTTT.